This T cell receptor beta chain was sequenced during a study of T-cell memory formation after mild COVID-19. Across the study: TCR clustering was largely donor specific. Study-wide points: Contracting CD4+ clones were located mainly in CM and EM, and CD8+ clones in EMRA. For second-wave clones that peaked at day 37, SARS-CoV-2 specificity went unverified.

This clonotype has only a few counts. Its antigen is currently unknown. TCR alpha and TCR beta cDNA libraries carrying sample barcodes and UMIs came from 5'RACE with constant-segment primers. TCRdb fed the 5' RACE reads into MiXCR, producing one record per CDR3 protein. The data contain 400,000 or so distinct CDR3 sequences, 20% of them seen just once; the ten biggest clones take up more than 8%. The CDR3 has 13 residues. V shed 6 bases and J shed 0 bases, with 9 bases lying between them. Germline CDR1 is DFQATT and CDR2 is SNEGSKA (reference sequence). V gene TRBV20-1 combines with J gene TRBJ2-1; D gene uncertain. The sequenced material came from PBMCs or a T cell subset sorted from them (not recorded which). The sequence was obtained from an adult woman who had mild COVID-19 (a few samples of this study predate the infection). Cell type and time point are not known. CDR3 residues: CSAWKSSYNEQFF. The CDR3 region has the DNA TGCAGTGCGTGGAAGAGCTCCTACAATGAGCAGTTCTTC.